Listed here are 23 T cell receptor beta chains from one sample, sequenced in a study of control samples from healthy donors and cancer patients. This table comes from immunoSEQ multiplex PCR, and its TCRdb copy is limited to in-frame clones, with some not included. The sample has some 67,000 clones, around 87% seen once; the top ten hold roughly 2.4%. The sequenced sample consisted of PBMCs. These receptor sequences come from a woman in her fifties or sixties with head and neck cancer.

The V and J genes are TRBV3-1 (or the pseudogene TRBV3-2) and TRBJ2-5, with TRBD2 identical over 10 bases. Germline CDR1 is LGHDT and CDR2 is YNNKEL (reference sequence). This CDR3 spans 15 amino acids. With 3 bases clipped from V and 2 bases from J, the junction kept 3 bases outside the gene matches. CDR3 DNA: TGTGCCAGCAGCCAGCCTAGCGGGGGACAAGAGACCCAGTACTTC. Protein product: CASSQPSGGQETQYF.

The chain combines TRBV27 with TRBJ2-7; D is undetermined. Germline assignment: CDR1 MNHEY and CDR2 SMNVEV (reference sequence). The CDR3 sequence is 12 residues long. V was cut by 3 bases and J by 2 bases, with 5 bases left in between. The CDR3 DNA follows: TGTGCCAGCAGTTTCCTAGCCTACGAGCAGTACTTC. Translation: CASSFLAYEQYF.

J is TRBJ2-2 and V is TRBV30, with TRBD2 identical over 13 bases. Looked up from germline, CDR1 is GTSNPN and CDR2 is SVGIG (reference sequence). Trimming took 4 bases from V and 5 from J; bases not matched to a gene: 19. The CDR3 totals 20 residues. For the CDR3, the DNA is TGTGCCTGGATCAAAGGGATTGGGGGACTAGCGGGAAGAAGGACCGGGGAGCTGTTTTTT. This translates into CAWIKGIGGLAGRRTGELFF.

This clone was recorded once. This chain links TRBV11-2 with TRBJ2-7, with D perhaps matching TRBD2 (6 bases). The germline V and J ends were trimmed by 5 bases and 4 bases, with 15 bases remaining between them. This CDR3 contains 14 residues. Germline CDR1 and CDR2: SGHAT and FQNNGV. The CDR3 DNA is TGTGCCAGCAGCGGGCTAAGCGGGCCGTACGAGCAGTACTTC. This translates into CASSGLSGPYEQYF.

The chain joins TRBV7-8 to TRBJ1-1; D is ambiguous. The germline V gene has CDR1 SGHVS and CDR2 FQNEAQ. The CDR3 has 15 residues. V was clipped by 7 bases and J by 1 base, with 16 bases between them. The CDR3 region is CASTPRAKTNTEAFF. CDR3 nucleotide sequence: TGTGCCAGCACCCCGAGGGCCAAGACGAACACTGAAGCTTTCTTT.

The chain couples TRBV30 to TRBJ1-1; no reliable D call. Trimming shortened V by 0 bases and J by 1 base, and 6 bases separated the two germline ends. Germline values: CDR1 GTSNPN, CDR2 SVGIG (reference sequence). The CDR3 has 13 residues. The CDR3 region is CAWSVMGNTEAFF. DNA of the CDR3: TGTGCCTGGAGTGTAATGGGGAACACTGAAGCTTTCTTT. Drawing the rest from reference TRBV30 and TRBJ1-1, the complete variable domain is SQTIHQWPATLVQPVGSPLSLECTVEGTSNPNLYWYRQAAGRGLQLLFYSVGIGQISSEVPQNLSASRPQDRQFILSSKKLLLSDSGFYLCAWSVMGNTEAFFGQGTRLTVV.

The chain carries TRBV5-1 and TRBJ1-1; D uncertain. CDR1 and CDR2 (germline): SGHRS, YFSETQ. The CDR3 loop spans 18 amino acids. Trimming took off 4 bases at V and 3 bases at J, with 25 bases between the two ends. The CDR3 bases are TGCGCCAGCAGCCTACAAGGGTCCTCCCGCGTCCAACACACTGAAGCTTTCTTT. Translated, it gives CASSLQGSSRVQHTEAFF.

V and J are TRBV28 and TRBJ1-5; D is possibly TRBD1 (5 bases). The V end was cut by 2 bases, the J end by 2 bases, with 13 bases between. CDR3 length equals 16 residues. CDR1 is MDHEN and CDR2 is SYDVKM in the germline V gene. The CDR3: CASSLRQGEGNQPQHF. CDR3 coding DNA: TGTGCCAGCAGTTTACGCCAGGGTGAAGGCAATCAGCCCCAGCATTTT.

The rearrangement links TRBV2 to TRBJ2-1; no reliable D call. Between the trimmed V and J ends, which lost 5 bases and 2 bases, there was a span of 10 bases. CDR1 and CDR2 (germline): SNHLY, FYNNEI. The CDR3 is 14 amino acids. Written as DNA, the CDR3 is TGTGCCAGCAGTTTGATCCAGGCCTACAATGAGCAGTTCTTC. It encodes CASSLIQAYNEQFF. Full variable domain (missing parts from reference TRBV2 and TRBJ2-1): EPEVTQTPSHQVTQMGQEVILRCVPISNHLYFYWYRQILGQKVEFLVSFYNNEISEKSEIFDDQFSVERPDGSNFTLKIRSTKLEDSAMYFCASSLIQAYNEQFFGPGTRLTVL.

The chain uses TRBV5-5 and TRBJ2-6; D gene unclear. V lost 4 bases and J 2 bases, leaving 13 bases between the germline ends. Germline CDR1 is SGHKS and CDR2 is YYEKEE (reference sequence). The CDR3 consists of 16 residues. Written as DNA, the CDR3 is TGTGCCAGCAGCGTGATATGGGTGGCTGGGGCCAACGTCCTGACTTTC. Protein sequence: CASSVIWVAGANVLTF.

The CDR3 DNA sequence: TGTGCCAGCAGCTTGGCTGGCAGGGGGATGTCGAATGAGCAGTTCTTC. The encoded protein is CASSLAGRGMSNEQFF. The chain links TRBV5-4 to TRBJ2-1; 7 nucleotides agree with TRBD1. There are 16 residues in the CDR3. Losses at the gene ends were 0 bases for V and 7 bases for J; bases not matched to a gene: 10. The germline CDR1 and CDR2 sequences are SGHNT and YYREEE (reference sequence). Full variable domain (missing parts from reference TRBV5-4 and TRBJ2-1): ETGVTQSPTHLIKTRGQQVTLRCSSQSGHNTVSWYQQALGQGPQFIFQYYREEENGRGNFPPRFSGLQFPNYSSELNVNALELDDSALYLCASSLAGRGMSNEQFFGPGTRLTVL.

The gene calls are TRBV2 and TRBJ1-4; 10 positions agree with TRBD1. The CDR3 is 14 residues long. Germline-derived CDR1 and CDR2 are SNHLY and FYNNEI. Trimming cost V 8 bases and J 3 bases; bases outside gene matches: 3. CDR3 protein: CASGQGGANEKLFF. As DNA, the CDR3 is TGTGCCAGCGGACAGGGGGGAGCTAATGAAAAACTGTTTTTT.

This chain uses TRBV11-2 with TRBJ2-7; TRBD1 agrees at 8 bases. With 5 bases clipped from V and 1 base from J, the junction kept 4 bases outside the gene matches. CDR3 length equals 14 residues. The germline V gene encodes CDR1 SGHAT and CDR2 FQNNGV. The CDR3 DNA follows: TGTGCCAGCAGCGCCCGACAGGGGTCCTACGAGCAGTACTTC. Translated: CASSARQGSYEQYF.

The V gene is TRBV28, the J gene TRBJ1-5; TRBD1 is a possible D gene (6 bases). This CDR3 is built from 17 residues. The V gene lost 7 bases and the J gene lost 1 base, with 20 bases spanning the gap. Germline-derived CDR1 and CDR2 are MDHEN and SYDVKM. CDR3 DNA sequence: TGTGCCAGCAACGTACAGGGTTTGTTTTTGAGCAATCAGCCCCAGCATTTT. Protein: CASNVQGLFLSNQPQHF.

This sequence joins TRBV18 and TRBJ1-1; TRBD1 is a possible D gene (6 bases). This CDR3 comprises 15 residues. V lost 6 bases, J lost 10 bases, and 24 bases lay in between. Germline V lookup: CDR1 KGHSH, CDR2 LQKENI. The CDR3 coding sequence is TGTGCCAGCTCTTTGGGGGGGGCGTCCGCCTTCGGAGCTTTCTTT. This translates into CASSLGGASAFGAFF.

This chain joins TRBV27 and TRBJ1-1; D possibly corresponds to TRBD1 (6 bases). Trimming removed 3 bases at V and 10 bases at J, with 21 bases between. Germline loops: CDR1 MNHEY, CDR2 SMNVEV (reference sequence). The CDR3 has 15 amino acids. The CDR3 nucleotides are TGTGCCAGCAGTTTTGTGGGGGGGGCGGTGGAGGGAGCTTTCTTT. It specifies CASSFVGGAVEGAFF.

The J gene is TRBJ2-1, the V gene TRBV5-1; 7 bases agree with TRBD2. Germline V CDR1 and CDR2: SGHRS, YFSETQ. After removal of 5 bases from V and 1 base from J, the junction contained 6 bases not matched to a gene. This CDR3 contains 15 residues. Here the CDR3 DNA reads TGCGCCAGCAGTAGGGACTATCCATCCTACAATGAGCAGTTCTTC. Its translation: CASSRDYPSYNEQFF.

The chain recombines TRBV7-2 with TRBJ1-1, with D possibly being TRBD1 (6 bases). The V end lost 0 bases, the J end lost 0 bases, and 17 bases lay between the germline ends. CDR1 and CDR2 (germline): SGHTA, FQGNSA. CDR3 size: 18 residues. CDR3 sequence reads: CASSLAISGGRVNTEAFF. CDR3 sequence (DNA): TGTGCCAGCAGCTTAGCGATCTCGGGGGGCAGGGTGAACACTGAAGCTTTCTTT.

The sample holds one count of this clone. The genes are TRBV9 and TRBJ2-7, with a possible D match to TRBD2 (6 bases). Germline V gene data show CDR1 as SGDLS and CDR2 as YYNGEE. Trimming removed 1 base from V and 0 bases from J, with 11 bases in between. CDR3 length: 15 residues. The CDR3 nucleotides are TGTGCCAGCAGCGTACAGGGAGGTGGCTCCTACGAGCAGTACTTC. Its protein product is CASSVQGGGSYEQYF.

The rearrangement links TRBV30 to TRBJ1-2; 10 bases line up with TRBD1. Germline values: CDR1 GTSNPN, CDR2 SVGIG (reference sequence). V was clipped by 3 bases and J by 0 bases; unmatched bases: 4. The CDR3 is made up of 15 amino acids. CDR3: CAWSLGQGANYGYTF. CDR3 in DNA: TGTGCCTGGAGCTTAGGACAGGGGGCTAACTATGGCTACACCTTC.

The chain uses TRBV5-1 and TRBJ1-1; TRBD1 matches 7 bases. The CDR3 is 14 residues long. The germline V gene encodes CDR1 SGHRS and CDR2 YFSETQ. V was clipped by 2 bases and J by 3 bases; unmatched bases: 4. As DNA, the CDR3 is TGCGCCAGCAGCTTCACAGGGGCGGACACTGAAGCTTTCTTT. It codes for CASSFTGADTEAFF.

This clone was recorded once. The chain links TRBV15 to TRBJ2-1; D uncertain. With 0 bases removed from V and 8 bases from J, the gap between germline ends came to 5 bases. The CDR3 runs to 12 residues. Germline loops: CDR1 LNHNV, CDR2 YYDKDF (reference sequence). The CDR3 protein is CATSREGYEQFF. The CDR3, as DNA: TGTGCCACCAGCAGAGAGGGGTATGAGCAGTTCTTC.

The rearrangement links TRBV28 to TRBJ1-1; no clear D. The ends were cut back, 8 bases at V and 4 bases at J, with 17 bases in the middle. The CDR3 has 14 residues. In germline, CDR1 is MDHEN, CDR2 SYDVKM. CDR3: CASHQSAGITEAFF. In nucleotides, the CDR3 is TGTGCCAGCCACCAGAGCGCGGGTATCACTGAAGCTTTCTTT.